This T cell receptor (beta chain) was sequenced during a study of OX40 agonist ivuxolimab in advanced cancers. Profiling relied on immunoSEQ multiplex PCR, and the TCRdb table lists in-frame clones only, not all of them. In the table there are tens of thousands of clones, around 77% of which are singletons. Autoimmune disease history or systemic immunosuppression led to patients being barred. The CDR3 spans 14 residues. Germline V gene lookup returns CDR1 ENHRY and CDR2 SYGVKD. J lost 2 bases, V lost 10 bases, and 10 bases had no gene match. The sample here was CD4+ or CD8+ T cells sorted from blood, taken in a trial of the OX40 agonist ivuxolimab. J is TRBJ1-2 and V is TRBV10-3; 7 nucleotides match TRBD1. The clonotype comes from an adult with an advanced solid tumor such as melanoma, head and neck, liver or kidney cancer. The CDR3 DNA reads TGTGCCACCGCCGGGACAGAGGGCAACTATGGCTACACCTTC. Its protein is CATAGTEGNYGYTF.